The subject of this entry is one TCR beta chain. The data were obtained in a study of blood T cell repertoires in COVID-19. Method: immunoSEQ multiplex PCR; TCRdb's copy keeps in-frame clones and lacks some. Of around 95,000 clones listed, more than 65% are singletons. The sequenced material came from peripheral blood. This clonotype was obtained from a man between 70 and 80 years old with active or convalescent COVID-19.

DNA for the CDR3: TGTGCCAGTAGTCTCGGCGCGACAGGGGGCAACACCGGGGAGCTGTTTTTT. Translating it yields CASSLGATGGNTGELFF. The chain recombines TRBV19 with TRBJ2-2, with 10 bases aligning to TRBD1. The junction had 8 bases not matched to a gene; V was cut back by 5 bases and J by 2 bases. CDR1 is LNHDA and CDR2 is SQIVND in the germline V gene (reference sequence). The CDR3 has 17 amino acids.